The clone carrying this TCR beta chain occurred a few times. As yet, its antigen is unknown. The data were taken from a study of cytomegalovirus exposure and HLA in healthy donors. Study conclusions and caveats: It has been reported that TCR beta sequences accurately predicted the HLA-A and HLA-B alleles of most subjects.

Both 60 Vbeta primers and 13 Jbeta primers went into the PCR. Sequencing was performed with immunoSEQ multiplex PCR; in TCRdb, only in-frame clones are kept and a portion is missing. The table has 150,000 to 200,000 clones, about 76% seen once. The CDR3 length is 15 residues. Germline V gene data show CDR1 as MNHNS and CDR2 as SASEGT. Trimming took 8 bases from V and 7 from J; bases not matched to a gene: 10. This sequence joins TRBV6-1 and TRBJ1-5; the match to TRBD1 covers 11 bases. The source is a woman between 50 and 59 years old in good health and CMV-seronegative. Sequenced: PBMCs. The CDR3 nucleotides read TGTGCCAGCCATTCCGGGACAGGGGGAAACCAGCCCCAGCATTTT. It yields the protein CASHSGTGGNQPQHF.